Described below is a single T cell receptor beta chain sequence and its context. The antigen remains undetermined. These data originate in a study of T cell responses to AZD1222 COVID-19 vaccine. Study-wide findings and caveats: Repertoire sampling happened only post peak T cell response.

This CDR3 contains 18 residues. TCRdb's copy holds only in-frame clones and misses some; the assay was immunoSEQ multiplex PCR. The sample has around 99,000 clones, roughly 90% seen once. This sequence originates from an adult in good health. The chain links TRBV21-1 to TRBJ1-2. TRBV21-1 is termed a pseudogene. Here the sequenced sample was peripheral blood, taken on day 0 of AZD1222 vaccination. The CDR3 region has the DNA TGTGCCAGCAGAGATTTGCTTAGGAGGGGGGGCGGAATGGATGGCTACACCTTC. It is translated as CASRDLLRRGGGMDGYTF.